Listed below are T cell receptor beta chains from one sample, sequenced in a study of shared clonotypes between healthy human individuals. Sequencing used immunoSEQ multiplex PCR; TCRdb keeps in-frame clones, though not all of them. The top ten hold around 0.4% of the sample, which has approximately 2.1 million clones, approximately 93% seen once. Sequencing was done on a sample of naive CD4+ T cells from PBMCs. These receptors were obtained from a man in his late teens or twenties in good health. Some clones in this sample may be carry-over from other donors' samples. CDR3s include the opening cysteine and the closing phenylalanine or tryptophan. The D gene is left open where the match is weak. Size tells how often a clone was seen (once, few, many) or the class of an expanded clone, and some rows leave it out.

clone size	V gene	D gene	J gene	CDR3 DNA	CDR3 protein
.	TRBV6-5	TRBD1	TRBJ2-7	TGTGCCAGCAGCCCGGACAGGGCAAAAACCTACGAGCAGTACTTC	CASSPDRAKTYEQYF
.	TRBV19	TRBD1	TRBJ1-5	TGTGCCAGTAGTATCTCCAGGGGGCGAGCTCATAATCAGCCCCAGCATTTT	CASSISRGRAHNQPQHF
.	TRBV9	.	TRBJ2-7	TGTGCCAGCAGCCCCGGGACATCCGGACGCCACGAGCAGTACTTC	CASSPGTSGRHEQYF
once	TRBV7-9	TRBD2	TRBJ2-7	TGTGCCAGCAGCTTAGGATCTAGCGGGCCCTTCTACGAGCAGTACTTC	CASSLGSSGPFYEQYF
.	TRBV7-3	TRBD2	TRBJ2-2	TGTGCCAGCAGCCCACGGACTAGCGGGGGGCGGACCGGGGAGCTGTTTTTT	CASSPRTSGGRTGELFF
.	TRBV7-8	.	TRBJ1-2	TGTGCCAGCAGCTTGGGGGCCCAGCCCTATGGCTACACCTTC	CASSLGAQPYGYTF
.	TRBV28	.	TRBJ2-1	TGTGCCAGCAGTTCAAGCGTCGGTGAGCAGTTCTTC	CASSSSVGEQFF
.	TRBV7-9	.	TRBJ2-6	TGTGCCAGCAGCTTAGTATCCGGGGGCAACTCTGGGGCCAACGTCCTGACTTTC	CASSLVSGGNSGANVLTF
.	TRBV30	.	TRBJ1-1	TGTGCCTGGAATTCGGAGGGGGTATCGGGCACTGAAGCTTTCTTT	CAWNSEGVSGTEAFF
.	TRBV27	.	TRBJ1-1	TGTGCCAGCAGTAACGCCCAGGAGATTAAGGCTTTCTTT	CASSNAQEIKAFF
.	TRBV18	.	TRBJ2-1	TGTGCCAGCTCACCCCCAAATCTGTATGAGCAGTTCTTC	CASSPPNLYEQFF
.	TRBV4-1	TRBD1	TRBJ2-6	TGCGCCAGCAGCCAAGGAACACAGGGGGCGGCGGGGGCCAACGTCCTGACTTTC	CASSQGTQGAAGANVLTF
once	TRBV9	TRBD2	TRBJ2-4	TGTGCCAGCAGCGTAGGAGGGACTAGCGGGGAAAACATTCAGTACTTC	CASSVGGTSGENIQYF
.	TRBV5-1	TRBD1	TRBJ2-7	TGCGCCAGCAGTTTTTGGGGACAGGGTGACGAGCAGTACTTC	CASSFWGQGDEQYF
.	TRBV29-1	.	TRBJ2-2	TGCAGCGTTAGGGCACCGAACACCGGGGAGCTGTTTTTT	CSVRAPNTGELFF
.	TRBV19	TRBD2	TRBJ2-1	TGTGCCAGTAGCCCAACTAGCGGGAGTGTGGGTGAGCAGTTCTTC	CASSPTSGSVGEQFF
.	TRBV9	.	TRBJ2-7	TGTGCCAGCAGCCCGGGTCCTAGCTCCTACGAGCAGTACTTC	CASSPGPSSYEQYF